These 32 T cell receptor beta chains were all obtained from the same sample, sequenced in a study of cytomegalovirus exposure and HLA in healthy donors. This PCR relied on a set of 60 Vbeta primers and 13 Jbeta primers. Data came from immunoSEQ multiplex PCR; TCRdb stores just in-frame clones and leaves some out. The data contain approximately 150,000 clones, approximately 84% of them singletons. The sample comprised PBMCs. Receptors originate from a woman aged 40 to 55 in good health and CMV-seronegative.

The chain couples TRBV6-5 to TRBJ1-5; TRBD1 aligns across 9 bases. V lost 7 bases and J lost 4; bases outside the gene matches: 8. Germline loops: CDR1 MNHEY, CDR2 SVGAGI. The CDR3 has 15 amino acids. CDR3 residues: CASNPQGARNQPQHF. CDR3 coding DNA: TGTGCCAGCAACCCACAGGGGGCGCGGAATCAGCCCCAGCATTTT.

The V and J genes are TRBV2 and TRBJ1-5, with 7 nucleotides matching TRBD1. The ends lost 7 bases at V and 7 bases at J; junction bases unmatched: 13. The germline CDR1 and CDR2 sequences are SNHLY and FYNNEI. CDR3 length: 15 residues. The CDR3 sequence: CASTETGNLGQPQHF. The DNA for the CDR3 is TGTGCCAGCACCGAGACAGGGAACTTAGGACAGCCCCAGCATTTT.

The J gene is TRBJ1-1, the V gene TRBV30, with TRBD1 as a possible D gene (5 bases). The V gene lost 8 bases and the J gene lost 3 bases, with 16 bases spanning the gap. The CDR3 loop spans 13 amino acids. The germline V gene encodes CDR1 GTSNPN and CDR2 SVGIG (reference sequence). The CDR3 bases are TGTGCCCGCGGGACTCTCTCGGACACTGAAGCTTTCTTT. Its translation is CARGTLSDTEAFF.

The chain has TRBV13 and TRBJ1-1, with D perhaps TRBD1 (5 bases). The germline CDR1 and CDR2 sequences are PRHDT and FYEKMQ (reference sequence). CDR3 length: 15 residues. Between the trimmed V and J ends, which lost 5 bases and 4 bases, there was a span of 17 bases. This chain's CDR3 is CASSIAMGLGTEAFF. Written as DNA, the CDR3 is TGTGCCAGCAGCATCGCGATGGGGCTGGGCACTGAAGCTTTCTTT.

This clone turned up a few times. The J gene is TRBJ2-5, the V gene TRBV7-2; 11 nucleotides line up with TRBD2. The end of the DNA aligns better with TRBJ2-7, so the J call may be wrong. The CDR3 sequence is 16 residues long. Germline loops: CDR1 SGHTA, CDR2 FQGNSA. CDR3 bases: TGTGCCAGCAGCTTAGGCGGCCGACTAGCGGGATACGAGCAGTACTTC. It specifies CASSLGGRLAGYEQYF.

The gene calls are TRBV28 and TRBJ1-6; 10 bases agree with TRBD1. The ends lost 5 bases at V and 10 bases at J; junction bases unmatched: 11. The germline gives CDR1 MDHEN, CDR2 SYDVKM. The CDR3 is made up of 16 amino acids. DNA of the CDR3: TGTGCCAGCAGTACCTACCCCGGGACAGGGGAATCACCCCTCCACTTT. This sequence encodes CASSTYPGTGESPLHF.

The V and J genes are TRBV5-1 and TRBJ2-5; D is unclear. V lost 3 bases and J lost 7, with 7 bases in between. The germline V gene encodes CDR1 SGHRS and CDR2 YFSETQ. The CDR3 is made up of 11 amino acids. The CDR3 region is CASSSPGTQYF. CDR3 DNA: TGCGCCAGCAGCTCGCCAGGGACCCAGTACTTC.

V gene TRBV10-3 combines with J gene TRBJ2-1, with TRBD1 identical over 9 bases. The V gene end was trimmed by 10 bases and the J gene end by 8 bases; junction bases not matched to a gene: 6. The CDR3 loop spans 12 amino acids. Germline-derived CDR1 and CDR2 are ENHRY and SYGVKD. The CDR3 loop is CATQGQGYEQFF. In DNA form, the CDR3 reads TGTGCCACCCAGGGACAGGGATATGAGCAGTTCTTC.

J is TRBJ1-1 and V is TRBV14; 7 bases map to TRBD1. From germline, CDR1 is SGHDN and CDR2 FVKESK. V dropped 0 bases and J dropped 0; count of bases not matched to a gene: 13. This CDR3 is built from 19 residues. The DNA of the CDR3 is TGTGCCAGCAGCCAAGATATATTGCGAGGGGGCTCCATGAACACTGAAGCTTTCTTT. This sequence encodes CASSQDILRGGSMNTEAFF.

J is TRBJ2-5 and V is TRBV18; D is uncertain. There are 13 residues in the CDR3. The germline CDR1 and CDR2 sequences are KGHSH and LQKENI. Trimming cost V 2 bases and J 5 bases, with 9 bases left between them. CDR3 DNA: TGTGCCAGCTCACCAGGGCACGCGGAGACCCAGTACTTC. Its translation: CASSPGHAETQYF.

This sequence joins TRBV5-1 and TRBJ2-3; 7 bases are a match to TRBD1. Germline-derived CDR1 and CDR2 are SGHRS and YFSETQ. V dropped 3 bases and J dropped 0; count of bases not matched to a gene: 1. CDR3 length: 14 amino acids. CDR3 loop: CASSSGQSTDTQYF. The CDR3, as DNA: TGCGCCAGCAGCTCGGGACAGAGCACAGATACGCAGTATTTT.

The chain has TRBV10-3 and TRBJ2-2; possible D gene TRBD2, 6 bases. This CDR3 has 15 residues. Per germline, CDR1 ENHRY and CDR2 SYGVKD. Trimming took 7 bases from V and 6 from J, leaving 18 bases between them. CDR3 coding DNA: TGTGCCATCAAAGAGGGAACGGGGGAAGCCGGGGAGCTGTTTTTT. Protein product: CAIKEGTGEAGELFF.

V is TRBV11-2 and J is TRBJ2-7, with 10 bases that match TRBD1. CDR1 and CDR2 from the germline V gene are SGHAT and FQNNGV. The CDR3 length is 16 residues. Unmatched junction bases numbered 10, after V lost 4 bases and J lost 4 bases. The CDR3 sequence is CASSYRSGQGLYEQYF. CDR3 DNA sequence: TGTGCCAGCAGCTACAGATCGGGACAGGGGTTATACGAGCAGTACTTC. Filled out from reference TRBV11-2 and TRBJ2-7, the complete variable domain reads EAGVAQSPRYKIIEKRQSVAFWCNPISGHATLYWYQQILGQGPKLLIQFQNNGVVDDSQLPKDRFSAERLKGVDSTLKIQPAKLEDSAVYLCASSYRSGQGLYEQYFGPGTRLTVT.

The rearrangement uses TRBV11-2 and TRBJ2-1, with 7 bases that match TRBD2. J gave up 6 bases and V 5 bases, and 13 bases lay outside the gene matches. The CDR3 is 16 amino acids. CDR1 is SGHAT, CDR2 FQNNGV, per germline. The CDR3 DNA follows: TGTGCCAGCAGCCCCGACACTCCGGGACTACGCAATGAGCAGTTCTTC. Translated, it gives CASSPDTPGLRNEQFF.

This chain links TRBV18 with TRBJ2-1; 13 nucleotides match TRBD2. The V segment lost 2 bases and the J segment 8 bases; nucleotides outside the gene matches: 12. Per germline, CDR1 KGHSH and CDR2 LQKENI. This CDR3 has 18 amino acids. This CDR3 is CASSPGLAGVRGQYEQFF. The CDR3, as DNA: TGTGCCAGCTCACCAGGACTAGCGGGAGTTCGAGGACAATATGAGCAGTTCTTC.

The gene calls are TRBV29-1 and TRBJ1-2; D is unresolved. Germline assignment: CDR1 SQVTM and CDR2 ANQGSEA. This CDR3 contains 13 residues. V was shortened by 7 bases and J by 3 bases, with 15 bases between the two germline ends. The CDR3 loop is CSAIGDMYYGYTF. The CDR3 DNA reads as TGCAGCGCGATCGGGGATATGTACTATGGCTACACCTTC.

This clone turned up a few times. The gene calls are TRBV10-2 and TRBJ1-1; 7 nucleotides line up with TRBD1. The J segment lost 4 bases and the V segment lost 3 bases, leaving 5 bases of the junction unmatched. The CDR3 covers 14 residues. Germline values: CDR1 WSHSY, CDR2 SAAADI. The CDR3 loop reads CASSDDDRATEAFF. CDR3 nucleotides: TGCGCCAGCAGTGACGATGACAGGGCCACTGAAGCTTTCTTT.

There are a few counts of this clone. Written as DNA, the CDR3 is TGTGCCAGCAGCGAGTCCTCACGTCATCCCCAGCATTTT. Translated, it gives CASSESSRHPQHF. This chain joins TRBV7-9 and TRBJ1-5; D is uncertain. V was trimmed by 5 bases and J by 10 bases, leaving 15 bases between them. This CDR3 is built from 13 residues. Germline V gives CDR1 SEHNR, CDR2 FQNEAQ (reference sequence).

In this sample, this clone turned up a few times. This chain uses TRBV6-1 with TRBJ2-4; 8 positions match TRBD1. CDR3 length: 15 amino acids. Germline V CDR1 and CDR2: MNHNS, SASEGT. V was pared by 8 bases and J by 7 bases, with 13 bases of the junction left unmatched. The CDR3: CASYGQGPLWNIQYF. Here the CDR3 DNA reads TGTGCCAGCTATGGACAGGGTCCCCTTTGGAACATTCAGTACTTC.

The rearrangement uses TRBV7-2 and TRBJ1-1, with 9 bases fitting TRBD1. CDR1 is SGHTA, CDR2 FQGNSA, per germline. The CDR3 spans 13 residues. After removal of 7 bases from V and 4 bases from J, the junction contained 4 bases not matched to a gene. The DNA of the CDR3 is TGTGCCAGCATCAGACAGGGGGGCACTGAAGCTTTCTTT. Encoded protein: CASIRQGGTEAFF.

The rearrangement uses TRBV7-2 and TRBJ2-1; a weak D match, TRBD2 (7 bases). The CDR3 totals 14 residues. In germline, CDR1 is SGHTA, CDR2 FQGNSA. V dropped 0 bases and J dropped 13 bases, with 16 bases sitting between them. In DNA form, the CDR3 reads TGTGCCAGCAGCTTAGCGGGGACTGCGGGGGCCCAGTTCTTC. This gives the protein CASSLAGTAGAQFF.

The chain couples TRBV2 to TRBJ2-3; 10 bases fit TRBD1. Germline lookup yields CDR1 SNHLY and CDR2 FYNNEI. Losses at the gene ends were 7 bases for V and 4 bases for J; bases not matched to a gene: 8. The CDR3 spans 15 residues. As DNA, the CDR3 is TGTGCCAGCAAATACGACAGGGGGCCCGCAGATACGCAGTATTTT. This codes for CASKYDRGPADTQYF.

This clone was recorded only once. The V gene is TRBV6-1, the J gene TRBJ1-2, with D possibly being TRBD1 (5 bases). The CDR3 runs 16 residues. Germline loops: CDR1 MNHNS, CDR2 SASEGT. V was clipped by 0 bases and J by 5 bases, with 16 bases between them. CDR3 bases: TGTGCCAGCAGTGAAGCGCAAGGGCGCGGGGGGTATGGCTACACCTTC. As protein: CASSEAQGRGGYGYTF.

This clone was detected only a few times. This sample includes further DNA sequences coding for the same CDR3. This rearrangement joins TRBV7-9 to TRBJ1-1; no definite D call. Germline V gene lookup returns CDR1 SEHNR and CDR2 FQNEAQ (reference sequence). CDR3 size: 15 residues. Deletions cut 0 bases from V and 2 bases from J, with 10 bases between. The CDR3 sequence: CASSLALSGNTEAFF. The CDR3, as DNA: TGTGCCAGCAGCTTAGCCTTATCAGGAAACACTGAAGCTTTCTTT.

V is TRBV7-9 and J is TRBJ2-7; the match to TRBD2 covers 10 bases. Germline trimming cut 4 bases from V and 0 bases from J; bases unmatched to any gene: 6. The germline V gene has CDR1 SEHNR and CDR2 FQNEAQ (reference sequence). CDR3 length equals 16 residues. CDR3 residues: CASSSRAGGTSYEQYF. The DNA for the CDR3 is TGTGCCAGCAGCTCCCGAGCGGGAGGGACCTCCTACGAGCAGTACTTC. Based on the CDR3 plus reference TRBV7-9 and TRBJ2-7, the full variable domain is DTGVSQNPRHKITKRGQNVTFRCDPISEHNRLYWYRQTLGQGPEFLTYFQNEAQLEKSRLLSDRFSAERPKGSFSTLEIQRTEQGDSAMYLCASSSRAGGTSYEQYFGPGTRLTVT.

This chain uses TRBV10-1 with TRBJ2-1, with D maybe TRBD1 (6 bases). V lost 6 bases and J 4 bases, leaving 10 bases between the germline ends. The CDR3 loop spans 13 amino acids. Germline assignment: CDR1 WNHNN and CDR2 SYGVQD (reference sequence). CDR3 sequence (DNA): TGCGCCAGCAGCAAGGACAGTTACAATGAGCAGTTCTTC. This gives the protein CASSKDSYNEQFF.

This chain joins TRBV27 and TRBJ2-7; D uncertain. The V and J ends lost 6 bases and 1 base respectively, with 10 bases between them. From germline, CDR1 is MNHEY and CDR2 SMNVEV (reference sequence). CDR3 size: 13 residues. DNA of the CDR3: TGTGCCAGCAGGTTTACGAGTTCCTACGAGCAGTACTTC. Amino acid sequence: CASRFTSSYEQYF.

V and J are TRBV9 and TRBJ2-2, with 9 bases fitting TRBD2. With V trimmed by 2 bases and J by 1 base, 6 bases remained unmatched. The germline V gene has CDR1 SGDLS and CDR2 YYNGEE. The CDR3 sequence is 17 residues long. CDR3 loop: CASSVGRLAENTGELFF. The CDR3 DNA sequence: TGTGCCAGCAGCGTGGGGAGACTAGCGGAGAACACCGGGGAGCTGTTTTTT.

This clone was detected once. The chain couples TRBV7-9 to TRBJ2-3; 13 positions match TRBD2. Losses at the gene ends were 5 bases for V and 4 bases for J; bases not matched to a gene: 3. CDR1 SEHNR and CDR2 FQNEAQ come from the germline V gene (reference sequence). This CDR3 is built from 15 residues. CDR3 residues: CASSRTSGSPDTQYF. CDR3 DNA: TGTGCCAGCAGCCGGACTAGCGGGAGTCCAGATACGCAGTATTTT.

This chain links TRBV13 with TRBJ2-2; 7 bases map to TRBD2. The CDR3 spans 16 residues. The V gene end was trimmed by 5 bases and the J gene end by 3 bases; junction bases not matched to a gene: 9. Germline V lookup: CDR1 PRHDT, CDR2 FYEKMQ (reference sequence). The CDR3 sequence: CASSPLGGGYTGELFF. CDR3 DNA sequence: TGTGCCAGCAGCCCTCTCGGGGGAGGGTACACCGGGGAGCTGTTTTTT.

This clone has only one observation. The J gene is TRBJ2-7, the V gene TRBV18; D is possibly TRBD1 (5 bases). V was shortened by 4 bases and J by 0 bases, with 13 bases between the two germline ends. CDR1 KGHSH and CDR2 LQKENI come from the germline V gene. The CDR3 is 15 amino acids. The CDR3 is CASSQSRQISYEQYF. As DNA, the CDR3 is TGTGCCAGCTCACAATCCCGACAGATCTCCTACGAGCAGTACTTC.

J is TRBJ1-2 and V is TRBV4-3; TRBD1 aligns across 10 bases. The V and J ends lost 2 bases and 8 bases, in that order; junction bases with no gene match: 8. Germline-derived CDR1 and CDR2 are LGHNA and YSLEER. This CDR3 is built from 15 residues. The DNA of the CDR3 is TGCGCCAGCAGCCAACTCGCGGACAGGGGGAAAGGCTACACCTTC. Protein: CASSQLADRGKGYTF.